This TCR beta chain was profiled in a study of OX40 agonist ivuxolimab in advanced cancers. In the study overall: Dose-escalation patients had hepatocellular carcinoma, melanoma, renal cell or head and neck cancer.

CDR3 size: 15 residues. CDR1 is GTSNPN, CDR2 SVGIG, per germline (reference sequence). V was cut by 3 bases and J by 3 bases, with 14 bases left in between. Sequenced by immunoSEQ multiplex PCR; TCRdb stores in-frame clones only, minus some. The data hold some 50,000 clones, with 70% to 85% observed a single time. Sequencing used CD4+ or CD8+ T cells sorted from blood, obtained in a trial of the OX40 agonist ivuxolimab. This TCR was sampled from an adult with an advanced solid tumor such as melanoma, head and neck, liver or kidney cancer. The chain carries TRBV30 and TRBJ1-4, with a possible D match to TRBD1 (5 bases). The CDR3: CAWSPEGRPNEKLFF. Written as DNA, the CDR3 is TGTGCCTGGAGCCCAGAGGGGCGTCCTAATGAAAAACTGTTTTTT.